This T cell receptor beta chain was captured in a study of T cell changes during pregnancy in multiple sclerosis. The method was immunoSEQ multiplex PCR; TCRdb's version includes in-frame clones alone and lacks a portion of them. The sample lists 30,000 to 40,000 clones; about 95% were seen once. The CDR3 sequence is 17 residues long. The germline V and J ends were trimmed by 1 base and 3 bases, with 18 bases remaining between them. Germline CDR1 is SGHAT and CDR2 is FQNNGV. The gene calls are TRBV11-2 and TRBJ1-1, with TRBD1 as a possible D gene (6 bases). Material: CD4+ T cells from peripheral blood mononuclear cells, obtained in the second trimester of pregnancy. The clonotype was recovered from a female donor with multiple sclerosis, enrolled in a pregnancy study. Written as DNA, the CDR3 is TGTGCCAGCAGCTTAGGTTCCCTGACAGGTTATTACACTGAAGCTTTCTTT. Protein: CASSLGSLTGYYTEAFF.